This T cell receptor beta chain was obtained from a study of cytomegalovirus exposure and HLA in healthy donors. Study as a whole: When 398 donors were genotyped, approximately 80% of them were found to fall in the Caucasian-associated ancestry cluster.

This PCR relied on a set of 60 Vbeta primers and 13 Jbeta primers. Clones were read by immunoSEQ multiplex PCR, and TCRdb kept only the in-frame ones, dropping some. The table has approximately 170,000 clones, about four fifths seen once. In germline, CDR1 is LGHNA, CDR2 YSLEER. The ends were cut back, 0 bases at V and 7 bases at J, with 15 bases in the middle. There are 15 residues in the CDR3. The sequence came from a male donor in good health and CMV-seronegative. V usage is TRBV4-3 and J usage is TRBJ2-5; a weak D match, TRBD1 (6 bases). The sequenced sample consisted of PBMCs. CDR3 amino acids: CASSQDRQAWGTQYF. CDR3 sequence (DNA): TGCGCCAGCAGCCAAGACCGACAGGCCTGGGGGACCCAGTACTTC.